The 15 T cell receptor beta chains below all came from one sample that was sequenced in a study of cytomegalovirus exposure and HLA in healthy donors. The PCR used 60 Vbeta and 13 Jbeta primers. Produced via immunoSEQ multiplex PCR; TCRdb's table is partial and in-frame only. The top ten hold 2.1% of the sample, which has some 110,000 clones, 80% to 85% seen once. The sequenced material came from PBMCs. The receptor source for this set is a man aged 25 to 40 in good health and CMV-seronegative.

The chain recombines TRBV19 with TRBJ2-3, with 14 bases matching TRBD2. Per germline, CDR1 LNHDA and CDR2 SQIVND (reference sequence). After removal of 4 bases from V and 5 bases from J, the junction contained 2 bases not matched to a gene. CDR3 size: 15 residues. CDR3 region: CASSTGLAGVDTQYF. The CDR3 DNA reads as TGTGCCAGTAGTACGGGACTAGCGGGGGTAGATACGCAGTATTTT.

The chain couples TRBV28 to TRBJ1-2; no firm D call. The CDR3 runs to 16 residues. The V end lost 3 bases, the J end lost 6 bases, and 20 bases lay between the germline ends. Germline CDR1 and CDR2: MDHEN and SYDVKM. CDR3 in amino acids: CASSLSRRSVEHGYTF. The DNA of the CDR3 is TGTGCCAGCAGTTTGTCCAGGAGGTCAGTGGAGCATGGCTACACCTTC.

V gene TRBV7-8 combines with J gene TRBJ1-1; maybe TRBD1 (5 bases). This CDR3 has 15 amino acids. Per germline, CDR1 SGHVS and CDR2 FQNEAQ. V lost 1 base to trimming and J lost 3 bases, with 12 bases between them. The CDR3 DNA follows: TGTGCCAGCAGCTTAGAAAGGGACTCTTACACTGAAGCTTTCTTT. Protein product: CASSLERDSYTEAFF.

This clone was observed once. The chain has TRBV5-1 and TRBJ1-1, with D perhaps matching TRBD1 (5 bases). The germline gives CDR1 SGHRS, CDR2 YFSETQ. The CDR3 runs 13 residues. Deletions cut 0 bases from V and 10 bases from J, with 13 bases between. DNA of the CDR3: TGCGCCAGCAGCTTGGCCAGGGCAGGGCGAGCTTTCTTT. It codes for CASSLARAGRAFF. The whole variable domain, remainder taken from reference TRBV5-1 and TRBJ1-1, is KAGVTQTPRYLIKTRGQQVTLSCSPISGHRSVSWYQQTPGQGLQFLFEYFSETQRNKGNFPGRFSGRQFSNSRSEMNVSTLELGDSALYLCASSLARAGRAFFGQGTRLTVV.

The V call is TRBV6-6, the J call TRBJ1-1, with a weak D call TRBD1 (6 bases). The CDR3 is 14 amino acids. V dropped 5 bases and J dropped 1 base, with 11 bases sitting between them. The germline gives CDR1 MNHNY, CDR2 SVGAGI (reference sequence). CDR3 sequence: CASSPWTENTEAFF. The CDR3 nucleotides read TGTGCCAGCAGTCCGTGGACAGAGAACACTGAAGCTTTCTTT.

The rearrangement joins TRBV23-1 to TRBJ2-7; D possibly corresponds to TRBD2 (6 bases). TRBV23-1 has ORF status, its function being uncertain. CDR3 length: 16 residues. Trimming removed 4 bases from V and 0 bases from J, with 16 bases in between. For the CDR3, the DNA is TGCGCCAGCAGTCCTTTTTGGCGGGGCCCCTCCTACGAGCAGTACTTC. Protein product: CASSPFWRGPSYEQYF.

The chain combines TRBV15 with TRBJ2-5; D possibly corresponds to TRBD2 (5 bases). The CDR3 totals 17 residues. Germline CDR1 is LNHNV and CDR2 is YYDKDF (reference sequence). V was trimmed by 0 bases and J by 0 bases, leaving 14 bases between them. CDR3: CATSRDQEVINQETQYF. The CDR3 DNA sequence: TGTGCCACCAGCAGAGATCAGGAGGTCATCAACCAAGAGACCCAGTACTTC. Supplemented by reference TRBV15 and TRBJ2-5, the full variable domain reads DAMVIQNPRYQVTQFGKPVTLSCSQTLNHNVMYWYQQKSSQAPKLLFHYYDKDFNNEADTPDNFQSRRPNTSFCFLDIRSPGLGDTAMYLCATSRDQEVINQETQYFGPGTRLLVL.

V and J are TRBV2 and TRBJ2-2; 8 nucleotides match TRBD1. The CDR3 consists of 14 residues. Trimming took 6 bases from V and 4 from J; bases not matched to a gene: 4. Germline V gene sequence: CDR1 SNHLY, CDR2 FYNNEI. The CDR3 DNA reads TGTGCCAGCAGCCCGACAGGGGTCACCGGGGAGCTGTTTTTT. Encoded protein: CASSPTGVTGELFF.

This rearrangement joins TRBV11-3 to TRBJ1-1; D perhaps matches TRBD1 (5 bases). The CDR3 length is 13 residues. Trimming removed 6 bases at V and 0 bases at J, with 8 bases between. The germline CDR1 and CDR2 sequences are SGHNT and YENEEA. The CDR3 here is CASSRGLNTEAFF. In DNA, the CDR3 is TGTGCCAGCAGTAGGGGATTGAACACTGAAGCTTTCTTT.

In DNA, the CDR3 is TGCAGCACCAGCGACTTTAGCTCCTACAATGAGCAGTTCTTC. The encoded protein is CSTSDFSSYNEQFF. The rearrangement links TRBV29-1 to TRBJ2-1; D gene unclear. Trimming cost V 8 bases and J 0 bases, with 14 bases left between them. CDR3 length equals 14 residues. Germline CDR1 SQVTM, CDR2 ANQGSEA.

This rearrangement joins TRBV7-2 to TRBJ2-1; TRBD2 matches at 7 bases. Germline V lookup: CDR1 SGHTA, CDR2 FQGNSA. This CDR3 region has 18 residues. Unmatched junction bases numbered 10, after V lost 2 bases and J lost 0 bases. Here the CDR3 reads CASSLRGLGGSSYNEQFF. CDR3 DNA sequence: TGTGCCAGCAGCTTAAGGGGACTCGGGGGGAGCTCCTACAATGAGCAGTTCTTC.

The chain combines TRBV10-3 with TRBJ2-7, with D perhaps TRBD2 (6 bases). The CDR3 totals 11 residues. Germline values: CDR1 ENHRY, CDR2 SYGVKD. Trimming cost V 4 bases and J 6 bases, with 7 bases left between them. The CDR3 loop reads CAISVGGEQYF. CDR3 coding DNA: TGTGCCATCAGTGTCGGGGGCGAGCAGTACTTC.

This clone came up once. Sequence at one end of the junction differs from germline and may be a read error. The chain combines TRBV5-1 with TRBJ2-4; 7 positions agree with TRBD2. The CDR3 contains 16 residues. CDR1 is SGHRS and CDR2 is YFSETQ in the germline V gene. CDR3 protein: CASSWVGGGRGNSQYF. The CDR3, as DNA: TGCGCCAGCAGCTGGGTGGGCGGGGGACGAGGAAACAGTCAGTACTTC.

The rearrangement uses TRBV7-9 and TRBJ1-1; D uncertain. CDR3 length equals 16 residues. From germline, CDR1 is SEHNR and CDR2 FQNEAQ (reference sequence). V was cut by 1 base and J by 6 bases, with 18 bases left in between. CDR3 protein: CASSLVDGEIMAEAFF. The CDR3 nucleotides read TGTGCCAGCAGCTTAGTTGACGGAGAAATTATGGCTGAAGCTTTCTTT.

This chain's CDR3 is CASSNDRARTGELFF. Here the CDR3 DNA reads TGTGCCAGCAGCAATGACAGGGCGCGAACCGGGGAGCTGTTTTTT. V gene TRBV5-4 combines with J gene TRBJ2-2; 7 positions match TRBD1. The CDR3 is 15 residues long. The germline gives CDR1 SGHNT, CDR2 YYREEE (reference sequence). V lost 4 bases and J lost 5; bases outside the gene matches: 8.